Listed here are 11 T cell receptor beta chains from one sample, sequenced in a study of T cell responses to AZD1222 COVID-19 vaccine. Using immunoSEQ multiplex PCR, the repertoire was profiled, and TCRdb retains in-frame clones only, with some absent. Altogether about 190,000 clones are present, over 75% being singletons, with the ten largest covering 6% to 8%. This sample comprised peripheral blood, obtained on day 0 of AZD1222 vaccination. These receptors originate from an adult in good health.

The chain joins TRBV6-5 to TRBJ2-1; D is uncertain. The CDR3 is 14 amino acids. V lost 4 bases to trimming and J lost 0 bases, with 7 bases between them. From germline, CDR1 is MNHEY and CDR2 SVGAGI. DNA of the CDR3: TGTGCCAGCAGTTGGGGAAGCTCCTACAATGAGCAGTTCTTC. Its translation is CASSWGSSYNEQFF.

This clone occurred once. The rearrangement links TRBV4-3 to TRBJ1-6, with D perhaps matching TRBD1 (6 bases). V shed 5 bases and J shed 3 bases, with 11 bases lying between them. CDR3 length equals 15 residues. The germline CDR1 and CDR2 sequences are LGHNA and YSLEER. In DNA, the CDR3 is TGCGCCAGCAGCAAGGGGGGGGTCTATAATTCACCCCTCCACTTT. Amino acids: CASSKGGVYNSPLHF.

The rearrangement joins TRBV6-5 to TRBJ2-7; TRBD1 agrees at 7 bases. The CDR3 is 16 residues long. The V gene's germline CDR1 is MNHEY and CDR2 SVGAGI. Trimming removed 2 bases from V and 4 bases from J; junction bases left unmatched: 11. CDR3 DNA sequence: TGTGCCAGCAGTTACCCTCTAAGGACAGGTATATACGAGCAGTACTTC. Translated: CASSYPLRTGIYEQYF.

The rearrangement uses TRBV7-6 and TRBJ1-1; D is unresolved. The CDR3 has 12 amino acids. CDR1 is SGHVS, CDR2 FNYEAQ, per germline. Trimming pared 3 bases from V and 7 bases from J, leaving 9 bases between. The DNA of the CDR3 is TGTGCCAGCAGCTTCCGCAGTGGTGAAGCTTTCTTT. This encodes CASSFRSGEAFF. The full variable domain, in which reference TRBV7-6 and TRBJ1-1 provide the parts outside the CDR3, is GAGVSQSPRYKVTKRGQDVALRCDPISGHVSLYWYRQALGQGPEFLTYFNYEAQQDKSGLPNDRFSAERPEGSISTLTIQRTEQRDSAMYRCASSFRSGEAFFGQGTRLTVV.

The chain couples TRBV30 to TRBJ1-5, with D possibly matching TRBD1 (6 bases). V shed 2 bases and J shed 0 bases, with 8 bases lying between them. CDR1 and CDR2 from the germline V gene are GTSNPN and SVGIG (reference sequence). The CDR3 runs 14 residues. CDR3 region: CAWSQGNSNQPQHF. For the CDR3, the DNA is TGTGCCTGGAGTCAGGGGAATAGCAATCAGCCCCAGCATTTT. The full variable domain, rest sourced from reference TRBV30 and TRBJ1-5, is SQTIHQWPATLVQPVGSPLSLECTVEGTSNPNLYWYRQAAGRGLQLLFYSVGIGQISSEVPQNLSASRPQDRQFILSSKKLLLSDSGFYLCAWSQGNSNQPQHFGDGTRLSIL.

This chain joins TRBV5-6 and TRBJ2-7; D not certain. V was shortened by 4 bases and J by 0 bases, with 5 bases between the two germline ends. Germline assignment: CDR1 SGHDT and CDR2 YYEEEE. The CDR3 has 12 amino acids. The CDR3 bases are TGTGCCAGCAGCCTTAGCTCCTACGAGCAGTACGTC. Translating gives CASSLSSYEQYV.

CDR3 region: CASSLVEAGGRFEQYF. DNA of the CDR3: TGTGCCAGCAGCTTGGTGGAAGCGGGGGGGCGGTTCGAGCAGTACTTC. J is TRBJ2-7 and V is TRBV5-5, with 10 bases fitting TRBD2. The CDR3 consists of 16 residues. CDR1 is SGHKS, CDR2 YYEKEE, per germline (reference sequence). The V gene end was trimmed by 0 bases and the J gene end by 6 bases; junction bases not matched to a gene: 9.

This clone came up once. The chain has TRBV28 and TRBJ1-2; 8 positions match TRBD1. Germline CDR1 MDHEN, CDR2 SYDVKM. Unmatched junction bases numbered 9, after V lost 2 bases and J lost 4 bases. The CDR3 has 16 residues. In DNA form, the CDR3 reads TGTGCCAGCAGTTTACTAAACCCGGGACAGGCCTATGGCTACACCTTC. It yields the protein CASSLLNPGQAYGYTF.

In DNA, the CDR3 is TGTGCCACACAGGGGTTTACAGATACGCAGTATTTT. Its protein is CATQGFTDTQYF. The chain has TRBV7-9 and TRBJ2-3; 7 bases agree with TRBD1. The J segment lost 3 bases and the V segment lost 10 bases, leaving 4 bases of the junction unmatched. The CDR3 extends over 12 amino acids. Germline V CDR1 and CDR2: SEHNR, FQNEAQ (reference sequence). The entire variable domain, with the rest obtained from reference TRBV7-9 and TRBJ2-3, is as follows: DTGVSQNPRHKITKRGQNVTFRCDPISEHNRLYWYRQTLGQGPEFLTYFQNEAQLEKSRLLSDRFSAERPKGSFSTLEIQRTEQGDSAMYLCATQGFTDTQYFGPGTRLTVL.

V is TRBV6-1 and J is TRBJ2-4, with D tentatively TRBD1 or TRBD2 (5 bases each). Germline V gene lookup returns CDR1 MNHNS and CDR2 SASEGT. V lost 3 bases, J lost 1 base, and 13 bases lay in between. This CDR3 contains 16 residues. The CDR3 sequence is CASSETRGAAKNIQYF. The CDR3, as DNA: TGTGCCAGCAGTGAGACCCGGGGCGCCGCCAAAAACATTCAGTACTTC.

The chain links TRBV28 to TRBJ1-1, with D perhaps matching TRBD1 (5 bases). Trimming cost V 7 bases and J 1 base, with 22 bases left between them. The CDR3 covers 17 residues. Germline V lookup: CDR1 MDHEN, CDR2 SYDVKM. The CDR3 DNA reads as TGTGCCAGCAACCCACGCGCGCGGGTGGGGCAGAACACTGAAGCTTTCTTT. Protein product: CASNPRARVGQNTEAFF.